The 24 T cell receptor beta chains below were found in one sample sequenced in a study of regulatory T cells in long-lasting Graves disease. Arm-PCR of CDR3 regions with iRepertoire HTBI primers generated TCR beta libraries. Each CDR3 protein is one row after TCRdb ran MiXCR on the multiplex PCR reads. The profile covers 350,000 to 500,000 distinct CDR3 sequences, with 16% appearing a single time and about 11% taken by the ten largest. Stated time point: newly diagnosed GD, antithyroid drugs for less than 3 months. PBMC RNA served as the TCR library source. The same sample was also studied in work on T cells in Graves' hyperthyroidism and ophthalmopathy.

The sequencing here drew on peripheral blood mononuclear cells (PBMCs), taken at new diagnosis, from a patient treated with antithyroid drugs. The origin of the receptors is a woman aged 30 to 39 with Graves disease.

The genes are TRBV27 and TRBJ1-6; D not certain. Per the germline V gene, CDR1 is MNHEY and CDR2 is SMNVEV (reference sequence). The CDR3 length is 16 residues. V shed 5 bases and J shed 7 bases, with 18 bases lying between them. The CDR3: CASSPVDRASNSPLHF. CDR3 DNA sequence: TGTGCCAGCAGTCCCGTCGATAGGGCAAGCAATTCACCCCTCCACTTT.

This clonotype was picked up many times. The gene calls are TRBV7-3 and TRBJ2-3; TRBD2 matches 7 bases. The V gene's germline CDR1 is SGHTA and CDR2 FQGTGA. V lost 0 bases to trimming and J lost 2 bases; unmatched junction nucleotides: 11. This CDR3 has 18 residues. The CDR3 is CASSLTQLAPPDTDTQYF. The DNA of the CDR3 is TGTGCCAGCAGCTTAACTCAACTAGCGCCCCCCGACACAGATACGCAGTATTTT.

This clonotype was detected a few times. This sequence joins TRBV4-1 and TRBJ1-5; D not resolved. Trimming pared 4 bases from V and 1 base from J, leaving 11 bases between. Germline V gene lookup returns CDR1 MGHRA and CDR2 YSYEKL. CDR3 length: 15 residues. CDR3 loop: CASSPGRLSNQPQHF. CDR3 bases: TGCGCCAGCAGCCCCGGACGGTTAAGCAATCAGCCCCAGCATTTT.

This clonotype was seen at least ten times. CDR3 sequence: CASSRTSGKDTQYF. The CDR3 coding sequence is TGTGCCAGCTCCCGAACTAGCGGGAAAGATACGCAGTATTTT. The rearrangement uses TRBV2 and TRBJ2-3, with 10 bases lining up with TRBD2. Per germline, CDR1 SNHLY and CDR2 FYNNEI. This CDR3 contains 14 residues. With 8 bases clipped from V and 5 bases from J, the junction kept 7 bases outside the gene matches.

The sample holds a few counts of this clonotype. CDR3 bases: TGCAGTGGGGGGTTGTTCTACGAGCAGTACTTC. It specifies CSGGLFYEQYF. The chain employs TRBV29-1 and TRBJ2-7, with D perhaps TRBD2 (6 bases). The germline gives CDR1 SQVTM, CDR2 ANQGSEA. This CDR3 contains 11 residues.

This clonotype was observed many times. This chain connects TRBV7-3 to TRBJ2-5, with 11 nucleotides matching TRBD2. This CDR3 comprises 15 residues. CDR1 and CDR2 (germline): SGHTA, FQGTGA. The J segment lost 4 bases and the V segment lost 7 bases, leaving 8 bases of the junction unmatched. This CDR3 reads CASNFTSGSTETQYF. CDR3 DNA sequence: TGTGCCAGCAACTTCACTAGCGGGAGTACAGAGACCCAGTACTTC. Using reference TRBV7-3 and TRBJ2-5 for the parts outside the CDR3, the full variable domain is GAGVSQTPSNKVTEKGKYVELRCDPISGHTALYWYRQSLGQGPEFLIYFQGTGAADDSGLPNDRFFAVRPEGSVSTLKIQRTERGDSAVYLCASNFTSGSTETQYFGPGTRLLVL.

On this clonotype: Since a much larger clone is just one base distant, this may be a read error. The J gene is TRBJ1-1, the V gene TRBV10-3, with D possibly matching TRBD1 (5 bases). CDR1 and CDR2 (germline): ENHRY, SYGVKD. V gave up 3 bases and J gave up 5 bases, with 10 bases separating them. The CDR3 has 13 residues. CDR3 coding DNA: TGTGCCATCAGTGACAGGGAAGGAACTGAAGCTTTCTTT. Its protein is CAISDREGTEAFF.

This clonotype was seen at least ten times. The gene calls are TRBV2 and TRBJ1-1, with unresolved D. V dropped 7 bases and J dropped 5 bases, with 17 bases sitting between them. The CDR3 length is 14 residues. CDR1 and CDR2 from the germline V gene are SNHLY and FYNNEI. DNA of the CDR3: TGTGCCAGCAATCGTAACTTCCGGGGAACTGAAGCTTTCTTT. It translates to CASNRNFRGTEAFF.

In its sample, this clonotype was seen many times. This sequence joins TRBV27 and TRBJ1-1, with 7 bases identical to TRBD1. This CDR3 region has 16 residues. CDR1 and CDR2 from the germline V gene are MNHEY and SMNVEV (reference sequence). V shed 6 bases and J 0 bases; nucleotides not matched to a gene: 10. In DNA form, the CDR3 reads TGTGCCAGCAGATCAAGGGACAGATATTTGAACACTGAAGCTTTCTTT. The encoded protein is CASRSRDRYLNTEAFF.

CDR3 bases: TGTGCCAGCAGCTTGGAAGGGTGGGGGGTTAACAATGAGCAGTTCTTC. Its translation: CASSLEGWGVNNEQFF. The J gene is TRBJ2-1, the V gene TRBV5-6; D may be TRBD2 (6 bases). Per germline, CDR1 SGHDT and CDR2 YYEEEE. The CDR3 loop spans 16 amino acids. The V and J ends lost 0 bases and 5 bases respectively, with 15 bases between them.

J is TRBJ1-2 and V is TRBV4-3; 7 positions agree with TRBD1. The CDR3 is 14 amino acids. J lost 4 bases, V lost 5 bases, and 7 bases had no gene match. Germline values: CDR1 LGHNA, CDR2 YSLEER. CDR3 protein: CASSGTGDSYGYTF. The CDR3, as DNA: TGCGCCAGCAGCGGCACAGGGGACAGCTATGGCTACACCTTC.

This clonotype was counted a few times. The chain has TRBV11-2 and TRBJ2-3; D possibly corresponds to TRBD2 (6 bases). V lost 3 bases, J lost 4 bases, and 11 bases lay in between. CDR1 and CDR2 (germline): SGHAT, FQNNGV. This CDR3 contains 14 residues. CDR3 residues: CASSFGGISDTQYF. CDR3 sequence (DNA): TGTGCCAGCAGCTTCGGGGGTATCTCAGATACGCAGTATTTT.

The chain combines TRBV29-1 with TRBJ2-1; 9 bases are a match to TRBD2. With 2 bases clipped from V and 2 bases from J, the junction kept 7 bases outside the gene matches. CDR1 SQVTM and CDR2 ANQGSEA come from the germline V gene. This CDR3 region has 16 residues. CDR3 amino acids: CSVEPFSGSPYNEQFF. In DNA form, the CDR3 reads TGCAGCGTTGAACCCTTTAGCGGGAGTCCCTACAATGAGCAGTTCTTC.

This clonotype occurred many times. The chain links TRBV27 to TRBJ2-7; 14 nucleotides line up with TRBD2. CDR3 length: 14 residues. Germline trimming cut 5 bases from V and 7 bases from J; bases unmatched to any gene: 4. Germline assignment: CDR1 MNHEY and CDR2 SMNVEV (reference sequence). In nucleotides, the CDR3 is TGTGCCAGCAGTCCTCGGACTAGCGGGAGGGAGCAGTACTTC. Protein product: CASSPRTSGREQYF.

This clonotype was detected ten times or more. This chain joins TRBV28 and TRBJ1-1; 7 bases align to TRBD1. The germline gives CDR1 MDHEN, CDR2 SYDVKM. The CDR3 contains 14 residues. V gave up 9 bases and J gave up 1 base; unmatched junction bases: 8. The CDR3: CASRQGRTNTEAFF. For the CDR3, the DNA is TGTGCCAGTAGACAGGGCAGGACGAACACTGAAGCTTTCTTT.

The sample holds a few counts of this clonotype. The chain employs TRBV5-5 and TRBJ1-2; 8 nucleotides agree with TRBD1. V was pared by 7 bases and J by 8 bases, with 13 bases of the junction left unmatched. The CDR3 is made up of 14 amino acids. The germline V gene encodes CDR1 SGHKS and CDR2 YYEKEE (reference sequence). The CDR3 sequence is CASARGAGGPGYTF. The CDR3 region has the DNA TGTGCCAGCGCACGGGGAGCAGGGGGCCCCGGCTACACCTTC.

The genes are TRBV28 and TRBJ2-3; 7 bases line up with TRBD2. V lost 2 bases and J lost 1; bases outside the gene matches: 9. This CDR3 region has 17 residues. Germline V lookup: CDR1 MDHEN, CDR2 SYDVKM. CDR3 DNA sequence: TGTGCCAGCAGTTTAAATCTAGCGGACCTCCGCACAGATACGCAGTATTTT. This encodes CASSLNLADLRTDTQYF.

This chain connects TRBV10-3 to TRBJ2-7, with 8 nucleotides matching TRBD2. Germline lookup yields CDR1 ENHRY and CDR2 SYGVKD. V lost 10 bases, J lost 5 bases, and 4 bases stayed unmatched. The CDR3 has 11 amino acids. The CDR3: CATAGGHEQYF. The CDR3 nucleotides are TGTGCCACCGCGGGGGGCCACGAGCAGTACTTC.

This clonotype showed up many times. This chain joins TRBV28 and TRBJ2-3, with D possibly TRBD1 on 6 matching bases. The V and J ends lost 6 bases and 3 bases respectively, with 13 bases between them. The CDR3 consists of 14 residues. In germline, CDR1 is MDHEN, CDR2 SYDVKM. For the CDR3, the DNA is TGTGCCAGCAGCTCAGGGGAGAGAACAGATACGCAGTATTTT. It codes for CASSSGERTDTQYF.

This clonotype was recorded at least ten times. The chain employs TRBV20-1 and TRBJ2-7; weak D call: TRBD1 (5 bases). Germline lookup yields CDR1 DFQATT and CDR2 SNEGSKA (reference sequence). The CDR3 loop spans 12 amino acids. V was pared by 3 bases and J by 6 bases, with 12 bases between. CDR3 coding DNA: TGCAGTGCTAGGACAGCAGAAGGCGAGCAGTACTTC. As protein: CSARTAEGEQYF.

CDR3 in DNA: TGCGCCAGCAGCTTGGCCAAGGCCAACGTCCTGACTTTC. Its translation: CASSLAKANVLTF. The gene calls are TRBV5-1 and TRBJ2-6, with D hard to call. CDR1 is SGHRS and CDR2 is YFSETQ in the germline V gene. This CDR3 is built from 13 residues. The V end was cut by 0 bases, the J end by 6 bases, with 4 bases between.

Concerning this clonotype: A read error is the likely source, as a far larger clone sits one nucleotide away. V and J are TRBV18 and TRBJ2-1; maybe TRBD2 (5 bases). The J call may be wrong; the DNA end is better matched by TRBJ2-3. There are 14 residues in the CDR3. CDR1 KGHSH and CDR2 LQKENI come from the germline V gene. CDR3 nucleotides: TGTACCAGCTCACCAATCGGTAGCGCGGATACGCAGTATTTT. It translates to CTSSPIGSADTQYF.

This clonotype was seen at least ten times. The chain carries TRBV20-1 and TRBJ2-3; 8 positions agree with TRBD1. The length of the CDR3 is 14 residues. The V gene's germline CDR1 is DFQATT and CDR2 SNEGSKA (reference sequence). V dropped 6 bases and J dropped 1; count of bases not matched to a gene: 6. This chain's CDR3 is CSAAGQGGTDTQYF. The CDR3 DNA follows: TGCAGTGCCGCCGGACAGGGAGGCACAGATACGCAGTATTTT.

At least ten counts were recorded for this clonotype. This chain links TRBV3-1 with TRBJ2-7; TRBD2 might be the D (6 bases). The CDR3 is 13 residues long. The V end was cut by 2 bases, the J end by 7 bases, with 12 bases between. Germline V gives CDR1 LGHDT, CDR2 YNNKEL (reference sequence). The CDR3 bases are TGTGCCAGCAGCCAAAGCCATGCGGGGGAGCAGTACTTC. The encoded protein is CASSQSHAGEQYF.